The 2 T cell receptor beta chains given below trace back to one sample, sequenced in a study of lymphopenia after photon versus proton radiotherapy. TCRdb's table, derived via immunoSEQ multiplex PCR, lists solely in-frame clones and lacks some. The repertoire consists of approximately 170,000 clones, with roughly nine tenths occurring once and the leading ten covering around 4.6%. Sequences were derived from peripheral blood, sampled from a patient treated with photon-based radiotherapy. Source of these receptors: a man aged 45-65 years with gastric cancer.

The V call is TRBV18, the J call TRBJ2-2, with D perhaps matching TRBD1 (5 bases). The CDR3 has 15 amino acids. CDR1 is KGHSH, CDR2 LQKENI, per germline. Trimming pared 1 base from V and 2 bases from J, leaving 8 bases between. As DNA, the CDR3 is TGTGCCAGCTCACCACGGCAGGGAAACACCGGGGAGCTGTTTTTT. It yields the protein CASSPRQGNTGELFF.

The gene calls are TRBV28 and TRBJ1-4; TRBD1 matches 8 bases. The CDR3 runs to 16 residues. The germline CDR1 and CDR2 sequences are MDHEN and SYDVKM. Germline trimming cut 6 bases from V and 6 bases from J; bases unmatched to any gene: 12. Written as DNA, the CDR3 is TGTGCCAGCAGCCACGGCTCCAGGGGGCTAGATGAAAAACTGTTTTTT. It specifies CASSHGSRGLDEKLFF.